Shown below are 30 T cell receptor beta chains from a single sample sequenced in a study of blood T cell repertoires in COVID-19. Repertoires were generated with immunoSEQ multiplex PCR, while TCRdb's copy carries only in-frame clones and drops some. The table shows 54,000 or so clones, with about 87% occurring only once. The sequenced sample consisted of peripheral blood. The origin of the receptors is a human donor in a cohort sampled during active COVID-19.

CDR3 protein: CASSRSGTGVGEQYF. For the CDR3, the DNA is TGTGCCAGCAGTCGGTCCGGGACAGGGGTAGGCGAGCAGTACTTC. This rearrangement joins TRBV6-5 to TRBJ2-7, with 10 bases aligning to TRBD1. This CDR3 is 15 amino acids long. Germline V gene lookup returns CDR1 MNHEY and CDR2 SVGAGI. The V and J ends lost 5 bases and 6 bases, in that order; junction bases with no gene match: 10.

The chain couples TRBV21-1 to TRBJ2-7; the D call TRBD1 from the table was never checked on the DNA. TRBV21-1 is noted as a pseudogene. This CDR3 contains 13 residues. The CDR3 DNA follows: TGTGCCAGCAGGGGAAGGGGGCTGTGCGAGCAGTACTTC. It specifies CASRGRGLCEQYF.

The chain employs TRBV19 and TRBJ2-5; weak D call: TRBD1 (6 bases). Germline-derived CDR1 and CDR2 are LNHDA and SQIVND (reference sequence). The CDR3 consists of 14 residues. Deletions cut 4 bases from V and 5 bases from J, with 14 bases between. In nucleotides, the CDR3 is TGTGCCAGTAGTACTGGGTCGGGACATGAGACCCAGTACTTC. This sequence encodes CASSTGSGHETQYF. Full variable domain (missing parts from reference TRBV19 and TRBJ2-5): DGGITQSPKYLFRKEGQNVTLSCEQNLNHDAMYWYRQDPGQGLRLIYYSQIVNDFQKGDIAEGYSVSREKKESFPLTVTSAQKNPTAFYLCASSTGSGHETQYFGPGTRLLVL.

This chain joins TRBV7-9 and TRBJ2-2, with D unclear. This CDR3 has 12 residues. The germline V and J ends were trimmed by 6 bases and 4 bases, with 6 bases remaining between them. Germline CDR1 is SEHNR and CDR2 is FQNEAQ (reference sequence). CDR3 nucleotide sequence: TGTGCCAGCAGATGGAGCACCGGGGAGCTGTTTTTT. Amino acid sequence: CASRWSTGELFF.

V usage is TRBV5-1 and J usage is TRBJ2-2; a weak D match, TRBD1 (5 bases). The CDR3 loop spans 16 amino acids. Germline CDR1 is SGHRS and CDR2 is YFSETQ. The V and J ends lost 1 base and 2 bases respectively, with 12 bases between them. The CDR3 DNA follows: TGCGCCAGCAGCTTGCAAGGGGCTACAAACACCGGGGAGCTGTTTTTT. Encoded protein: CASSLQGATNTGELFF.

J is TRBJ1-2 and V is TRBV27; D uncertain. The CDR3 spans 15 residues. V shed 3 bases and J shed 8 bases, with 19 bases lying between them. CDR1 and CDR2 from the germline V gene are MNHEY and SMNVEV (reference sequence). CDR3 residues: CASSFSGPTPGGYTF. The CDR3 nucleotides read TGTGCCAGCAGTTTTTCCGGGCCCACCCCGGGGGGCTACACCTTC.

CDR3 DNA: TGTGCCAGCAGCTTAGGTCCCGGGTACACCGGGGAGCTGTTTTTT. Residues: CASSLGPGYTGELFF. The chain recombines TRBV11-2 with TRBJ2-2; D remains unclear. V was trimmed by 1 base and J by 3 bases, leaving 9 bases between them. This CDR3 comprises 15 residues. Germline CDR1 is SGHAT and CDR2 is FQNNGV.

This clone has only one observation. This chain links TRBV6-4 with TRBJ2-1; tentatively, D is TRBD2 (6 bases). This CDR3 contains 16 residues. The germline gives CDR1 MRHNA, CDR2 SNTAGT. Trimming pared 6 bases from V and 0 bases from J, leaving 15 bases between. CDR3 in DNA: TGTGCCAGCAGACCGTTTAGCGGAAGCTCCTACAATGAGCAGTTCTTC. It codes for CASRPFSGSSYNEQFF.

The V and J genes are TRBV5-5 and TRBJ2-2; perhaps TRBD2 as D (5 bases). The V end lost 1 base, the J end lost 6 bases, and 10 bases lay between the germline ends. Germline V gene data show CDR1 as SGHKS and CDR2 as YYEKEE (reference sequence). The CDR3 totals 14 residues. This chain's CDR3 is CASSLRLAPGELFF. CDR3 coding DNA: TGTGCCAGCAGCTTGAGGCTAGCCCCCGGGGAGCTGTTTTTT. The entire variable domain, with the rest obtained from reference TRBV5-5 and TRBJ2-2, is as follows: DAGVTQSPTHLIKTRGQQVTLRCSPISGHKSVSWYQQVLGQGPQFIFQYYEKEERGRGNFPDRFSARQFPNYSSELNVNALLLGDSALYLCASSLRLAPGELFFGEGSRLTVL.

The V and J genes are TRBV30 and TRBJ1-1; no clear D. The length of the CDR3 is 10 residues. CDR1 is GTSNPN and CDR2 is SVGIG in the germline V gene (reference sequence). Trimming took 8 bases from V and 5 from J, leaving 9 bases between them. The CDR3 reads CALGRTEAFF. DNA of the CDR3: TGTGCCCTAGGGAGGACTGAAGCTTTCTTT.

The rearrangement links TRBV29-1 to TRBJ2-3; 15 positions agree with TRBD2. The V gene's germline CDR1 is SQVTM and CDR2 ANQGSEA. This CDR3 contains 17 residues. After removal of 5 bases from V and 3 bases from J, the junction contained 9 bases not matched to a gene. The CDR3 loop is CSVWTSGRAGATDTQYF. The CDR3 coding sequence is TGCAGCGTTTGGACTAGCGGGAGGGCCGGGGCAACAGATACGCAGTATTTT.

J is TRBJ2-3 and V is TRBV6-1, with D unclear. Deletions cut 3 bases from V and 3 bases from J, with 13 bases between. The germline CDR1 and CDR2 sequences are MNHNS and SASEGT. This CDR3 has 15 amino acids. For the CDR3, the DNA is TGTGCCAGCAGTGACGACGACTCAATTACAGATACGCAGTATTTT. Translating gives CASSDDDSITDTQYF.

This rearrangement joins TRBV5-1 to TRBJ1-2; D not certain. Germline V lookup: CDR1 SGHRS, CDR2 YFSETQ. The CDR3 covers 13 residues. Trimming took off 2 bases at V and 9 bases at J, with 14 bases between the two ends. The CDR3 bases are TGCGCCAGCAGCTTTACAGCTTCATTAAGCTACACCTTC. As protein: CASSFTASLSYTF.

The chain has TRBV2 and TRBJ1-6; D is unclear. The CDR3 runs 14 residues. Trimming cost V 6 bases and J 0 bases, with 6 bases left between them. Germline V gives CDR1 SNHLY, CDR2 FYNNEI. The DNA of the CDR3 is TGTGCCAGCAGCCGTAGCTCCTATAATTCACCCCTCCACTTT. It translates to CASSRSSYNSPLHF.

The gene calls are TRBV18 and TRBJ1-1; 7 bases are a match to TRBD1. J gave up 3 bases and V 1 base, and 8 bases lay outside the gene matches. Germline V gives CDR1 KGHSH, CDR2 LQKENI. CDR3 length equals 16 residues. CDR3 in DNA: TGTGCCAGCTCACCACTTCGGCAAGGGGGCGACACTGAAGCTTTCTTT. Amino acids: CASSPLRQGGDTEAFF.

The V and J genes are TRBV10-1 and TRBJ2-7; 14 nucleotides match TRBD2. The V gene end was trimmed by 2 bases and the J gene end by 0 bases; junction bases not matched to a gene: 0. This CDR3 is built from 16 residues. Germline values: CDR1 WNHNN, CDR2 SYGVQD (reference sequence). CDR3 protein: CASSEGTSGSSYEQYF. Here the CDR3 DNA reads TGCGCCAGCAGTGAGGGGACTAGCGGGAGCTCCTACGAGCAGTACTTC.

The chain carries TRBV7-2 and TRBJ1-2, with D hard to call. This CDR3 is built from 14 residues. With 3 bases removed from V and 5 bases from J, the gap between germline ends came to 13 bases. Germline loops: CDR1 SGHTA, CDR2 FQGNSA. CDR3 sequence (DNA): TGTGCCAGCAGCTTCGGGGTGAGGGATTATGGCTACACCTTC. It codes for CASSFGVRDYGYTF.

The chain employs TRBV6-6 and TRBJ1-5; TRBD1 might be the D (5 bases). V lost 0 bases, J lost 6 bases, and 6 bases lay in between. From germline, CDR1 is MNHNY and CDR2 SVGAGI (reference sequence). The CDR3 is 13 amino acids. In nucleotides, the CDR3 is TGTGCCAGCAGTTACTCGACAGTTCAGCCCCAGCATTTT. Its translation is CASSYSTVQPQHF.

The J gene is TRBJ2-4, the V gene TRBV30, with TRBD1 matching over 9 bases. Germline loops: CDR1 GTSNPN, CDR2 SVGIG (reference sequence). The J segment lost 4 bases and the V segment lost 2 bases, leaving 6 bases of the junction unmatched. The CDR3 is 15 residues long. The CDR3 DNA reads TGTGCCTGGAGTTTGGGGACAGGGTCGAAAAACATTCAGTACTTC. Its translation is CAWSLGTGSKNIQYF.

The rearrangement uses TRBV18 and TRBJ1-2; the D gene is possibly TRBD1 (6 bases). The CDR3 contains 14 residues. V lost 3 bases to trimming and J lost 6 bases, with 14 bases between them. CDR1 is KGHSH and CDR2 is LQKENI in the germline V gene. For the CDR3, the DNA is TGTGCCAGCTCACCTGTCGGACAGAAGGATGGCTACACCTTC. Amino acid sequence: CASSPVGQKDGYTF.

V is TRBV5-4 and J is TRBJ2-3; a weak D match, TRBD2 (5 bases). Germline CDR1 reads SGHNT; CDR2 reads YYREEE (reference sequence). CDR3 length: 15 residues. V lost 0 bases to trimming and J lost 3 bases, with 11 bases between them. The CDR3 region has the DNA TGTGCCAGCAGCTTGGGAGCGGCAGATACAGATACGCAGTATTTT. Residues: CASSLGAADTDTQYF.

The chain employs TRBV6-2 or TRBV6-3 and TRBJ2-7; a possible D gene is TRBD2 (6 bases). There are 15 residues in the CDR3. Germline values: CDR1 MNHEY, CDR2 SVGEGT. The V gene lost 5 bases and the J gene lost 3 bases, with 17 bases spanning the gap. The CDR3 spells CASSISGTGGYEQYF. CDR3 nucleotide sequence: TGTGCCAGCAGTATATCCGGGACCGGGGGCTACGAGCAGTACTTC.

This sequence joins TRBV19 and TRBJ2-1; D perhaps matches TRBD2 (5 bases). The germline V gene encodes CDR1 LNHDA and CDR2 SQIVND (reference sequence). CDR3 length equals 12 residues. CDR3 DNA sequence: TGTGCTACCGCTAGCTTGGTGAATGAGCAGTTCTTC. Translated: CATASLVNEQFF.

CDR3 sequence reads: CAISATTREGTYEQYF. CDR3 bases: TGTGCCATCAGTGCAACCACACGGGAGGGTACCTACGAGCAGTACTTC. This chain joins TRBV10-3 and TRBJ2-7; 8 positions match TRBD2. V lost 4 bases and J lost 2; bases outside the gene matches: 10. Germline values: CDR1 ENHRY, CDR2 SYGVKD. The CDR3 is 16 amino acids.

The rearrangement uses TRBV7-9 and TRBJ1-1, with a possible D match to TRBD1 (6 bases). CDR3 length: 15 amino acids. Germline loops: CDR1 SEHNR, CDR2 FQNEAQ (reference sequence). Trimming removed 5 bases from V and 1 base from J, with 14 bases in between. The CDR3 coding sequence is TGTGCCAGCAGCCCCCGGACAGCCAAGAACACTGAAGCTTTCTTT. Translated: CASSPRTAKNTEAFF. Variable domain in full (rest from reference TRBV7-9 and TRBJ1-1): DTGVSQNPRHKITKRGQNVTFRCDPISEHNRLYWYRQTLGQGPEFLTYFQNEAQLEKSRLLSDRFSAERPKGSFSTLEIQRTEQGDSAMYLCASSPRTAKNTEAFFGQGTRLTVV.

CDR3 amino acids: CASSRDRWGADTQYF. CDR3 in DNA: TGTGCCAGCAGCCGAGATCGATGGGGAGCAGATACGCAGTATTTT. The V gene is TRBV11-2, the J gene TRBJ2-3, with D perhaps matching TRBD2 (5 bases). Trimming cost V 5 bases and J 4 bases, with 16 bases left between them. CDR1 SGHAT and CDR2 FQNNGV come from the germline V gene. This CDR3 has 15 amino acids.

V gene TRBV2 combines with J gene TRBJ2-3; perhaps TRBD2 as D (5 bases). Germline assignment: CDR1 SNHLY and CDR2 FYNNEI. This CDR3 spans 14 amino acids. V was cut by 6 bases and J by 1 base, with 11 bases left in between. The CDR3 loop is CASRGGPGTDTQYF. CDR3 in DNA: TGTGCCAGCAGGGGCGGGCCCGGCACAGATACGCAGTATTTT.

This sequence joins TRBV7-8 and TRBJ1-1, with a possible D match to TRBD1 (5 bases). The CDR3 loop spans 16 amino acids. Trimming stripped 5 bases from V and 2 bases from J, with 18 bases between. In germline, CDR1 is SGHVS, CDR2 FQNEAQ. Written as DNA, the CDR3 is TGTGCCAGCAGCCCCCCCTCGGTCGGGGGTAACACTGAAGCTTTCTTT. Encoded protein: CASSPPSVGGNTEAFF.

This clone has just a few counts. The V call is TRBV19, the J call TRBJ2-3; possible D gene TRBD2, 6 bases. Trimming shortened V by 7 bases and J by 4 bases, and 12 bases separated the two germline ends. Germline V CDR1 and CDR2: LNHDA, SQIVND (reference sequence). CDR3 length: 13 residues. The CDR3 region has the DNA TGTGCCAGTAACGGACGGAGGGCAGATACGCAGTATTTT. Protein product: CASNGRRADTQYF.

The rearrangement uses TRBV9 and TRBJ2-2; 8 positions match TRBD1. CDR1 and CDR2 from the germline V gene are SGDLS and YYNGEE. The CDR3 loop spans 14 amino acids. J lost 5 bases, V lost 8 bases, and 8 bases had no gene match. The CDR3 spells CASKGQGATGELFF. In nucleotides, the CDR3 is TGTGCCAGTAAGGGGCAGGGGGCGACCGGGGAGCTGTTTTTT.